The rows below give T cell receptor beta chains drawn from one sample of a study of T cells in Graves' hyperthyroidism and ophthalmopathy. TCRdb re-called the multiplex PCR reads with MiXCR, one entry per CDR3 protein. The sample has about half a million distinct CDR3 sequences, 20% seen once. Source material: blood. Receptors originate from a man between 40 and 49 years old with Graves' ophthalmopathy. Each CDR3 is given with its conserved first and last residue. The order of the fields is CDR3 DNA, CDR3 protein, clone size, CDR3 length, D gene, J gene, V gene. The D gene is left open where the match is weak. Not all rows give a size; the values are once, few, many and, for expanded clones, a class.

CDR3 DNA: TGCGCCAGCAGCTTGCCACAGGTGCCCGACTCCTACGAGCAGTACTTC
CDR3 protein: CASSLPQVPDSYEQYF
clone size: NA
CDR3 length: 16
D gene: NA
J gene: TRBJ2-7
V gene: TRBV5-1

CDR3 DNA: TGCGCCAGCAGTGACCAGAACTACGAGCAGTACTTC
CDR3 protein: CASSDQNYEQYF
clone size: NA
CDR3 length: 12
D gene: NA
J gene: TRBJ2-7
V gene: TRBV10-2

CDR3 DNA: TGTGCCAGTAGGGGGGGTCTTGCGAACACCGGGGAGCTGTTTTTT
CDR3 protein: CASRGGLANTGELFF
clone size: few
CDR3 length: 15
D gene: NA
J gene: TRBJ2-2
V gene: TRBV19

CDR3 DNA: TGCAGTGCTAGAGATCGATGGGGGTTGGATACTGAAGCTTTCTTT
CDR3 protein: CSARDRWGLDTEAFF
clone size: many
CDR3 length: 15
D gene: NA
J gene: TRBJ1-1
V gene: TRBV20-1

CDR3 DNA: TGTGCCCGAAACAGAGCGACCGGGGAGCTGTTTTTT
CDR3 protein: CARNRATGELFF
clone size: few
CDR3 length: 12
D gene: NA
J gene: TRBJ2-2
V gene: TRBV7-2

CDR3 DNA: TGTGCCAGTAGTATGGGAGGGCACGCTGAAGCTTTCTTT
CDR3 protein: CASSMGGHAEAFF
clone size: NA
CDR3 length: 13
D gene: NA
J gene: TRBJ1-1
V gene: TRBV19

CDR3 DNA: TGCGCCAGCAGCTTGGCGGGACTAGCGGCTAATGAGCAGTTCTTC
CDR3 protein: CASSLAGLAANEQFF
clone size: NA
CDR3 length: 15
D gene: TRBD2
J gene: TRBJ2-1
V gene: TRBV5-1

CDR3 DNA: TGTGCCATCGGGGACACATACACCGGGGAGCTGTTTTTT
CDR3 protein: CAIGDTYTGELFF
clone size: few
CDR3 length: 13
D gene: NA
J gene: TRBJ2-2
V gene: TRBV10-3

CDR3 DNA: TGTGCCAGCAGTTCCGACCCCTACGAGCAGTACTTC
CDR3 protein: CASSSDPYEQYF
clone size: many
CDR3 length: 12
D gene: NA
J gene: TRBJ2-7
V gene: TRBV28

CDR3 DNA: TGTGCCAGCAGTTTAAGGTCTAGCGGGATTAGGGAGACCCAGTACTTC
CDR3 protein: CASSLRSSGIRETQYF
clone size: few
CDR3 length: 16
D gene: TRBD2
J gene: TRBJ2-5
V gene: TRBV12-3/TRBV12-4

CDR3 DNA: TGTGCCAGCAGGGGTGAGGGCTATGGCTACACCTTC
CDR3 protein: CASRGEGYGYTF
clone size: NA
CDR3 length: 12
D gene: NA
J gene: TRBJ1-2
V gene: TRBV6-2/TRBV6-3

CDR3 DNA: TGTGCCAGCAGCCTCTTCTCCGGGACTAGCTATTTTTCAGCAGGGTATTTT
CDR3 protein: CASSLFSGTSYFSAGYF
clone size: NA
CDR3 length: 17
D gene: TRBD2
J gene: TRBJ2-3
V gene: TRBV6-1

CDR3 DNA: TGTGCCAGCAGCTATGAGAATACGCAGTATTTT
CDR3 protein: CASSYENTQYF
clone size: many
CDR3 length: 11
D gene: NA
J gene: TRBJ2-3
V gene: TRBV11-2

CDR3 DNA: TGTGCCAGCTCACCGAGGACAGGGAACACTGAAGCTTTCTTT
CDR3 protein: CASSPRTGNTEAFF
clone size: many
CDR3 length: 14
D gene: TRBD1
J gene: TRBJ1-1
V gene: TRBV18

CDR3 DNA: TGTGCCAGCAGTGAAGCGCGCGGGGCCTTAAGCGGCTACACCTTC
CDR3 protein: CASSEARGALSGYTF
clone size: NA
CDR3 length: 15
D gene: NA
J gene: TRBJ1-2
V gene: TRBV6-1

CDR3 DNA: TGTGCCACCAGTGATTTGAACGGCGCGGGGCCGGCTTTCTTT
CDR3 protein: CATSDLNGAGPAFF
clone size: NA
CDR3 length: 14
D gene: NA
J gene: TRBJ1-1
V gene: TRBV24-1

CDR3 DNA: TGTGCCTGGAGTGTAAGGGCAGGACTAGCGGGCACCGGGGAGCTGTTTTTT
CDR3 protein: CAWSVRAGLAGTGELFF
clone size: few
CDR3 length: 17
D gene: TRBD2
J gene: TRBJ2-2
V gene: TRBV30

CDR3 DNA: TGTGCCTGGAGCAGTCAGGGGGCCCTGAACACTGAAGCTTTCTTT
CDR3 protein: CAWSSQGALNTEAFF
clone size: many
CDR3 length: 15
D gene: TRBD1
J gene: TRBJ1-1
V gene: TRBV30

CDR3 DNA: TGCAGTGCTTCGAATATTAGACAGCTAGCTAACTATGGCTACACCTTC
CDR3 protein: CSASNIRQLANYGYTF
clone size: few
CDR3 length: 16
D gene: NA
J gene: TRBJ1-2
V gene: TRBV20-1

CDR3 DNA: TGTGCCAGCAGCCAAGACACGGTCCAGGGAGAGACCCAGTACTTC
CDR3 protein: CASSQDTVQGETQYF
clone size: many
CDR3 length: 15
D gene: NA
J gene: TRBJ2-5
V gene: TRBV3-1

CDR3 DNA: TGCAGTGCTAGCGGCGGATGGGATGAAAAACTGTTTTTT
CDR3 protein: CSASGGWDEKLFF
clone size: few
CDR3 length: 13
D gene: NA
J gene: TRBJ1-4
V gene: TRBV20-1

CDR3 DNA: TGTGCCAGCAGAACGGACAGCTTCTATAATTCACCCCTCCACTTT
CDR3 protein: CASRTDSFYNSPLHF
clone size: many
CDR3 length: 15
D gene: NA
J gene: TRBJ1-6
V gene: TRBV3-1

CDR3 DNA: TGTGCCAGCAACACCGGGACAGGGAACAATGAGCAGTTCTTC
CDR3 protein: CASNTGTGNNEQFF
clone size: few
CDR3 length: 14
D gene: TRBD1
J gene: TRBJ2-1
V gene: TRBV9

CDR3 DNA: TGTGCCAGCAGCCAAGATCGGCTACCCAATTCACCCCTCCACTTT
CDR3 protein: CASSQDRLPNSPLHF
clone size: NA
CDR3 length: 15
D gene: NA
J gene: TRBJ1-6
V gene: TRBV3-1

CDR3 DNA: TGCAGTGCTAGAGGAGGCGGGAACACTGAAGCTTTCTTT
CDR3 protein: CSARGGGNTEAFF
clone size: NA
CDR3 length: 13
D gene: NA
J gene: TRBJ1-1
V gene: TRBV20-1

CDR3 DNA: TGCAGTGCCCCCTATCAAAGTTACGAGCAGTACTTC
CDR3 protein: CSAPYQSYEQYF
clone size: NA
CDR3 length: 12
D gene: NA
J gene: TRBJ2-7
V gene: TRBV20-1

CDR3 DNA: TGTGCCAGCAGTTTAAGACTAGCGGACCAAGAGACCCAGTACTTC
CDR3 protein: CASSLRLADQETQYF
clone size: few
CDR3 length: 15
D gene: TRBD2
J gene: TRBJ2-5
V gene: TRBV12-3/TRBV12-4

CDR3 DNA: TGCAGCGTTGAAGGTGGTGTCGGACAGGGGGCGCTCGGGGAGCTGTTTTTT
CDR3 protein: CSVEGGVGQGALGELFF
clone size: NA
CDR3 length: 17
D gene: TRBD1
J gene: TRBJ2-2
V gene: TRBV29-1

CDR3 DNA: TGCAGTGCTACAGACAGATCTCCCTACGAGCAGTACTTC
CDR3 protein: CSATDRSPYEQYF
clone size: many
CDR3 length: 13
D gene: NA
J gene: TRBJ2-7
V gene: TRBV20-1

CDR3 DNA: TGTGCCAGCAGCTTGGCGGGAGGAATTGGGGAGCAGTACTTC
CDR3 protein: CASSLAGGIGEQYF
clone size: NA
CDR3 length: 14
D gene: TRBD2
J gene: TRBJ2-7
V gene: TRBV5-4

CDR3 DNA: TGTGCCACCAGCAGACGGGACATGTCCTACGAGCAGTACTTC
CDR3 protein: CATSRRDMSYEQYF
clone size: few
CDR3 length: 14
D gene: NA
J gene: TRBJ2-7
V gene: TRBV15

CDR3 DNA: TGCCCCAGCAGCTTGGGTGGGGGGCGTATTTACGAGCAGTACTTC
CDR3 protein: CPSSLGGGRIYEQYF
clone size: NA
CDR3 length: 15
D gene: NA
J gene: TRBJ2-7
V gene: TRBV5-1

CDR3 DNA: TGTGCCAGCTCACTCAACCGAAATCAGCCCCAGCATTTT
CDR3 protein: CASSLNRNQPQHF
clone size: many
CDR3 length: 13
D gene: NA
J gene: TRBJ1-5
V gene: TRBV18

CDR3 DNA: TGTGCCAGTATCCCCGCAATCGGAGCGCCCCTCCACTTT
CDR3 protein: CASIPAIGAPLHF
clone size: NA
CDR3 length: 13
D gene: NA
J gene: TRBJ1-6
V gene: TRBV19

CDR3 DNA: TGTGCCAGCTCACCTCTGGATGGCTACACCTTC
CDR3 protein: CASSPLDGYTF
clone size: many
CDR3 length: 11
D gene: NA
J gene: TRBJ1-2
V gene: TRBV18

CDR3 DNA: TGCAGTGCGAGACCGATTGAAAGACAGGGTGGCTACGAGCAGTACTTC
CDR3 protein: CSARPIERQGGYEQYF
clone size: NA
CDR3 length: 16
D gene: TRBD1
J gene: TRBJ2-7
V gene: TRBV20-1

CDR3 DNA: TGTGCCACCCCCGGTGCGCAAAGACAAGCCAAAAACATTCAGTACTTC
CDR3 protein: CATPGAQRQAKNIQYF
clone size: NA
CDR3 length: 16
D gene: NA
J gene: TRBJ2-4
V gene: TRBV24-1

CDR3 DNA: TGTGCCAGCAGTTTATCTCACGAGCAGTACTTC
CDR3 protein: CASSLSHEQYF
clone size: many
CDR3 length: 11
D gene: NA
J gene: TRBJ2-7
V gene: TRBV7-9

CDR3 DNA: TGTGCCTGGAGGAAAAGTTTAGGGACAGGGCCGCAATTGAACTATGGCTACACCTTC
CDR3 protein: CAWRKSLGTGPQLNYGYTF
clone size: few
CDR3 length: 19
D gene: TRBD1
J gene: TRBJ1-2
V gene: TRBV30

CDR3 DNA: TGTGCCAGCACTCCCAGGGAGAACCAAGAGACCCAGTACTTC
CDR3 protein: CASTPRENQETQYF
clone size: many
CDR3 length: 14
D gene: NA
J gene: TRBJ2-5
V gene: TRBV7-8

CDR3 DNA: TGTGCCAGTAGTCACAGGGGGCTGAACACTGAAGCTTTCTTT
CDR3 protein: CASSHRGLNTEAFF
clone size: NA
CDR3 length: 14
D gene: TRBD1
J gene: TRBJ1-1
V gene: TRBV19

CDR3 DNA: TGTGCCAGCAGTTACAGGGGGAGGCTAGTTTCTCCTGTTGAGCAGTTCTTC
CDR3 protein: CASSYRGRLVSPVEQFF
clone size: NA
CDR3 length: 17
D gene: NA
J gene: TRBJ2-1
V gene: TRBV6-2/TRBV6-3